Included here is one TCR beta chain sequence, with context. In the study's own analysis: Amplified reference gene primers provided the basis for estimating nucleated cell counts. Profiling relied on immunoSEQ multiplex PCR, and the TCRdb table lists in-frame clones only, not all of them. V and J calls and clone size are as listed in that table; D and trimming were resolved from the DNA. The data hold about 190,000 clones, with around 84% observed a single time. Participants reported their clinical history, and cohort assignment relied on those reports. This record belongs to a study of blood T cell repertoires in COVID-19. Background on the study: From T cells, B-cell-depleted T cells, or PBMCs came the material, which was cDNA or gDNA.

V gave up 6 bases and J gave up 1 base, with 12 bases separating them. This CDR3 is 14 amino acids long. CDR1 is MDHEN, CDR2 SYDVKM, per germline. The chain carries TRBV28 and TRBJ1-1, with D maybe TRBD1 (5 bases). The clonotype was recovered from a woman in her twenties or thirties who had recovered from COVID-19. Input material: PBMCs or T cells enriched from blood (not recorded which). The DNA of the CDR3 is TGTGCCAGCAGCGCCGGGGGTACGAACACTGAAGCTTTCTTT. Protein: CASSAGGTNTEAFF.